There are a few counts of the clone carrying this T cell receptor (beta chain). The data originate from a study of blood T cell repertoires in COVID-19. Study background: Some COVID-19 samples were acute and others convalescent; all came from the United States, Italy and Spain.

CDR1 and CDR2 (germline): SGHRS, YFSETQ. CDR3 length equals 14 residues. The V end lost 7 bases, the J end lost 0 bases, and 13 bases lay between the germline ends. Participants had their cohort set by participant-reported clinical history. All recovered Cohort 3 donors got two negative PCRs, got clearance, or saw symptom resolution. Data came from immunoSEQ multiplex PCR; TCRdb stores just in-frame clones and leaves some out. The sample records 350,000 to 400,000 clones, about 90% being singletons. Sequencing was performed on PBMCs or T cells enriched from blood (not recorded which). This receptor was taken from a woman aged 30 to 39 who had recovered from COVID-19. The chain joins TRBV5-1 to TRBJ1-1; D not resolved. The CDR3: CASARERMNTEAFF. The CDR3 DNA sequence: TGCGCCAGCGCCCGGGAGAGAATGAACACTGAAGCTTTCTTT. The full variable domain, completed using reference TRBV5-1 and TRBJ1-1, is KAGVTQTPRYLIKTRGQQVTLSCSPISGHRSVSWYQQTPGQGLQFLFEYFSETQRNKGNFPGRFSGRQFSNSRSEMNVSTLELGDSALYLCASARERMNTEAFFGQGTRLTVV.